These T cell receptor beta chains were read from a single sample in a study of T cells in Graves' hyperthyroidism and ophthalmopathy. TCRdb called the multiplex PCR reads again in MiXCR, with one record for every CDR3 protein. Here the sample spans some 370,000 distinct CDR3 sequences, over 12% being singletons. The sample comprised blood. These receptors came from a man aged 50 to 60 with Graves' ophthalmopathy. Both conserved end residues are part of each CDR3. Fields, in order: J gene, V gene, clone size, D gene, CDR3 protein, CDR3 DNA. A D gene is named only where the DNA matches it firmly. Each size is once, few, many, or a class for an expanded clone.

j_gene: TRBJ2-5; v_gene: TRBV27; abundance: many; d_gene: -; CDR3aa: CASSWRGRRVSETQYF; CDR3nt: TGTGCCAGCAGCTGGCGCGGAAGGAGAGTATCAGAGACCCAGTACTTC
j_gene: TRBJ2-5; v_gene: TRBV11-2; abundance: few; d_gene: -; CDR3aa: CASSRPRPIETQYF; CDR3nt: TGTGCCAGCAGCAGGCCCCGTCCGATTGAGACCCAGTACTTC
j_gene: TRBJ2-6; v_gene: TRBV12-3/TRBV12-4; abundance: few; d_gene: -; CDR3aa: CASSLLGGERGSGANVLTF; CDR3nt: TGTGCCAGCAGTTTATTAGGAGGGGAAAGGGGCTCTGGGGCCAACGTCCTGACTTTC
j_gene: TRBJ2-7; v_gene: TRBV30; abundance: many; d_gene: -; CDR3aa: CACLGVASYEQYF; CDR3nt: TGTGCCTGCCTCGGGGTCGCCTCCTACGAGCAGTACTTC
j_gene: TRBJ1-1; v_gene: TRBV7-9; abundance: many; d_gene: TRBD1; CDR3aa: CASRPPGTADTEAFF; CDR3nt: TGTGCCAGCAGACCCCCCGGGACAGCCGACACTGAAGCTTTCTTT
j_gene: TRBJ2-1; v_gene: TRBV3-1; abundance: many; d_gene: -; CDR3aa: CASSQGVASSYNEQFF; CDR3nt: TGTGCCAGCAGCCAAGGCGTGGCTAGCTCCTACAATGAGCAGTTCTTC
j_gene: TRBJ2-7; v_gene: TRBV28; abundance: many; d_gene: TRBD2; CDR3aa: CASSFTSGIGTYEQYF; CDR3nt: TGTGCCAGCAGTTTCACTAGCGGGATTGGTACCTACGAGCAGTACTTC
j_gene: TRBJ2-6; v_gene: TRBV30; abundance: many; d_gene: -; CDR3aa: CAWSQGSGANVLTF; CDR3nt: TGTGCCTGGAGTCAGGGCTCTGGGGCCAACGTCCTGACTTTC
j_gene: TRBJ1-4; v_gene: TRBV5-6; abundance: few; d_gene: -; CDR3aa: CASSSSISYRKANEKLFF; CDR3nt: TGTGCCAGCAGCTCCTCCATAAGCTACAGAAAGGCTAATGAAAAACTGTTTTTT
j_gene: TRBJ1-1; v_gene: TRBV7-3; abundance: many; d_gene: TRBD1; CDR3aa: CASSLTGPGGVTEAFF; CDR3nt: TGTGCCAGCAGCTTAACAGGGCCAGGGGGTGTCACTGAAGCTTTCTTT
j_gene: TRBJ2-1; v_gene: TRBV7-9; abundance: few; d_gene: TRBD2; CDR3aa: CASSLGAVAGVRGEQFF; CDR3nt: TGTGCCAGCAGCTTGGGGGCGGTAGCGGGAGTTCGAGGTGAGCAGTTCTTC
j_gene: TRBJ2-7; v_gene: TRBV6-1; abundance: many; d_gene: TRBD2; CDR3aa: CASSGRTSGRTYEQYF; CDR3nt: TGTGCCAGCAGTGGGAGGACTAGCGGAAGAACCTACGAGCAGTACTTC
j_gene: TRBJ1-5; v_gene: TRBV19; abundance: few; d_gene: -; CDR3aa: CASSIAGSGNQPQHF; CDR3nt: TGTGCCAGTAGTATAGCGGGGTCGGGCAATCAGCCCCAGCATTTT
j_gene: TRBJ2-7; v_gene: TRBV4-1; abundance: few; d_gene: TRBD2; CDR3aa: CASSQRTSGSIHEQYF; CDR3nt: TGCGCCAGCAGCCAACGGACTAGCGGGAGTATCCACGAGCAGTACTTC